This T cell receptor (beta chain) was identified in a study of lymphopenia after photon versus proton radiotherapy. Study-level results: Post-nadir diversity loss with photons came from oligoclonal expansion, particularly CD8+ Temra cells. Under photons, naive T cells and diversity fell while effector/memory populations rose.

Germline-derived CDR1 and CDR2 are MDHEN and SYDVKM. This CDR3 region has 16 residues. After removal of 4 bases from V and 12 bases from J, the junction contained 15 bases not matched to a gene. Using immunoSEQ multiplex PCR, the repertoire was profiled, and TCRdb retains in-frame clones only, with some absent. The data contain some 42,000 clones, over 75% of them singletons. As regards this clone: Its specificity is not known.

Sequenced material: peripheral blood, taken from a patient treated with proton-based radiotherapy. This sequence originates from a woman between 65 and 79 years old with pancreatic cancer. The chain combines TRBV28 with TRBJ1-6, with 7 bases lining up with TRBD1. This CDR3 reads CASSSRDSQQRRPLHF. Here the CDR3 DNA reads TGTGCCAGCAGTTCGAGGGACAGCCAACAAAGGAGACCCCTCCACTTT.